This record looks at one T cell receptor beta chain sequence and its context. This entry comes from a study of blood T cell repertoires in COVID-19. The V gene's germline CDR1 is ENHRY and CDR2 SYGVKD. The V gene end was trimmed by 11 bases and the J gene end by 2 bases; junction bases not matched to a gene: 10. This CDR3 spans 15 amino acids. The repertoire was sequenced with immunoSEQ multiplex PCR; TCRdb's copy has only in-frame clones and lacks some. Of over 80,000 clones in the sample, more than 70% were seen once. The source material was peripheral blood. The chain couples TRBV10-3 to TRBJ2-7; 12 nucleotides line up with TRBD1. The TCR was taken from a human donor in a cohort sampled during active COVID-19. This chain's CDR3 is CAASGTGGSTYEQYF. CDR3 coding DNA: TGTGCCGCATCCGGGACAGGGGGCTCGACCTACGAGCAGTACTTC.